Sequencing of this TCR beta chain was carried out in a study of identical twins. TCRdb independently ran MiXCR on the 5' RACE reads; one entry per CDR3 protein. This sample has 570,000 or so distinct CDR3 sequences, with roughly 9.5% found just once. Germline assignment: CDR1 DFQATT and CDR2 SNEGSKA (reference sequence). Trimming shortened V by 4 bases and J by 3 bases, and 4 bases separated the two germline ends. The CDR3 is 10 amino acids. This clonotype was seen more than once but under ten times. These data were likewise used in another study, on yellow fever vaccine responses in identical twins.

J is TRBJ2-7 and V is TRBV20-1; D not certain. The clonotype was recovered from a woman in her late teens or twenties in good health. Sequencing was done on a sample of PBMCs. The DNA of the CDR3 is TGCAGTGCTAAGGGCTACGAGCAGTACTTC. Residues: CSAKGYEQYF.